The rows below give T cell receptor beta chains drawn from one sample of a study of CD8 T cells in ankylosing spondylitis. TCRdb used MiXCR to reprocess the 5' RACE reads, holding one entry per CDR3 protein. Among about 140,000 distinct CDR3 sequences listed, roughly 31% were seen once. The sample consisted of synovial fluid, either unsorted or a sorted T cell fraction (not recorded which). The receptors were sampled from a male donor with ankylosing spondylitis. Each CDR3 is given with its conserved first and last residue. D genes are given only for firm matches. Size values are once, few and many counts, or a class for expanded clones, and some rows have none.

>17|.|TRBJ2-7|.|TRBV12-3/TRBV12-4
CASSLAIMIQGSYEQYF
TGTGCCAGCAGTTTAGCGATCATGATCCAGGGTAGCTACGAGCAGTACTTC
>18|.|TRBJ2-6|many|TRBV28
CASRAGQKILSGANVLTF
TGTGCCAGCAGGGCGGGACAGAAGATCCTCTCTGGGGCCAACGTCCTGACTTTC
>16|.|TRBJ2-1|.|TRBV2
CASTSKQGRPSNEQFF
TGTGCCAGCACGTCGAAGCAGGGCAGGCCAAGCAATGAGCAGTTCTTC
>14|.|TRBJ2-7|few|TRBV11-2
CASSLSQGSWEQYF
TGTGCCAGCAGCTTAAGCCAGGGCAGTTGGGAGCAGTACTTC
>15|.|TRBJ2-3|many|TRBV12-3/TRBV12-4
CASKLDRSFTDTQYF
TGTGCCAGCAAACTCGACAGGTCCTTCACAGATACGCAGTATTTT
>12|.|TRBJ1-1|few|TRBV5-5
CASSLGGPEAFF
TGTGCCAGCAGCTTGGGGGGGCCTGAAGCTTTCTTT
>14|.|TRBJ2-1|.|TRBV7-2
CASSPPGVRDEQFF
TGTGCCAGCAGCCCCCCTGGGGTTCGGGATGAGCAGTTCTTC
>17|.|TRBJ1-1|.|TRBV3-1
CASSQDGLRRGFAEAFF
TGTGCCAGCAGCCAAGATGGGCTGCGTCGGGGGTTTGCTGAAGCTTTCTTT
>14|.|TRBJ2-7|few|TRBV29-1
CSVPRGTAGGEQYF
TGCAGCGTACCCCGCGGGACTGCCGGTGGCGAGCAGTACTTC
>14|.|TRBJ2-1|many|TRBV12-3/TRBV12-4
CASSSNRRWDEQFF
TGTGCCAGCAGTTCAAACAGGAGGTGGGATGAGCAGTTCTTC
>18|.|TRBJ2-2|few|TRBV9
CASSVGPGGPANTGELFF
TGTGCCAGCAGCGTAGGGCCCGGTGGCCCCGCGAACACCGGGGAGCTGTTTTTT